This T cell receptor (beta chain) was captured by sequencing in a study of memory CD8 T cells in hepatitis C reinfection. The CDR3 totals 15 residues. Germline loops: CDR1 SGHKS, CDR2 YYEKEE (reference sequence). The trim removed 1 base at V and 2 bases at J, leaving 5 bases unmatched. Sequencing was performed with immunoSEQ multiplex PCR; in TCRdb, only in-frame clones are kept and a portion is missing. This repertoire shows approximately 46,000 clones, roughly nine tenths found once; its top ten account for around 0.7%. The time point here: late/post reinfection, 12 to 24 weeks after detection. No in vitro expansion preceded TCR sequencing of the sorted cells. Two donors provided sorted CD3+ CD8+ CD45RO- naive CD8 T cells at all three reinfection time points.

The source is a man aged 18 to 30 with hepatitis C virus infection. Sequencing input: naive CD8+ T cells sorted from blood. The V gene is TRBV5-5, the J gene TRBJ2-5, with 7 nucleotides matching TRBD2. CDR3 residues: CASSLFERGQETQYF. The CDR3 DNA reads TGTGCCAGCAGCTTGTTCGAGCGGGGACAAGAGACCCAGTACTTC.